The subject of this entry is one TCR beta chain. Its antigen is still unknown. The data were obtained in a study of vaccination effects on CD4 cells after COVID-19. For the study at large: Before any sequencing was done, the ViraFEST assay used viral peptide pools to expand antigen-specific CD4+ T cells. They grew some 1.9 million PBMC in each well, adding 7.5 to 10 IU/ml IL-2 and 8.5 to 10 ug/ml peptides. Overall study findings and caveats: Marked clonal contraction of both clone types appeared late after vaccination.

CD4+ T cells were isolated after about eleven days of culture. Nucleocapsid antibodies were negative in the vaccine recipients, who had never had SARS-CoV-2 infection. The germline V gene encodes CDR1 SGHDN and CDR2 FVKESK. The CDR3 extends over 11 amino acids. Trimming stripped 5 bases from V and 9 bases from J, with 9 bases between. Method: immunoSEQ multiplex PCR; TCRdb's copy keeps in-frame clones and lacks some. Altogether tens of thousands of clones are present, 60% to 80% being singletons, with the ten largest covering roughly 2%. The specimen was CD4+ T cells from PBMCs cultured without peptide, collected before COVID-19 vaccination. The TCR originated in a human donor who received a COVID-19 vaccine. The chain uses TRBV14 and TRBJ2-3; D is unclear. DNA for the CDR3: TGTGCCAGCAGCTCCCTAGGAACGCAGTATTTT. It encodes CASSSLGTQYF. The full variable domain, completed using reference TRBV14 and TRBJ2-3, is EAGVTQFPSHSVIEKGQTVTLRCDPISGHDNLYWYRRVMGKEIKFLLHFVKESKQDESGMPNNRFLAERTGGTYSTLKVQPAELEDSGVYFCASSSLGTQYFGPGTRLTVL.